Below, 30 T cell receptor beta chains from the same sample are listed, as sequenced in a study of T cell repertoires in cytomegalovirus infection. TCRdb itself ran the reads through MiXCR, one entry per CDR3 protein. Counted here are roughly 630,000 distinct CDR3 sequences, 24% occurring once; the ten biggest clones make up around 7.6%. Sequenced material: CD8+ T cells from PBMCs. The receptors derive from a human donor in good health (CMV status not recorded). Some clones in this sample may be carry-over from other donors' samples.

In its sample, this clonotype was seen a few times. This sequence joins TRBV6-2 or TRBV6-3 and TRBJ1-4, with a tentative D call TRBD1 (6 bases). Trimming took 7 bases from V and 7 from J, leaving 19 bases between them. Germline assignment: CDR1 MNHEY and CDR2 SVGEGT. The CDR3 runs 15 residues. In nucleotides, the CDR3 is TGTGCCAGCACCTGGGACACCCCTCGGGGTGAAAAACTGTTTTTT. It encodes CASTWDTPRGEKLFF.

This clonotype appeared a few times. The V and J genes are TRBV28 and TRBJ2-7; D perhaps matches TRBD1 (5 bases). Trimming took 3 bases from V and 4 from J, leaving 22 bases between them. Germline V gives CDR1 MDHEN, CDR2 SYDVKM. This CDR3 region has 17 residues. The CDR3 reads CASSFSNRRQPFYEQYV. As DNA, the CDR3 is TGTGCCAGCAGTTTTTCCAATCGTCGACAGCCGTTTTACGAGCAGTACGTC.

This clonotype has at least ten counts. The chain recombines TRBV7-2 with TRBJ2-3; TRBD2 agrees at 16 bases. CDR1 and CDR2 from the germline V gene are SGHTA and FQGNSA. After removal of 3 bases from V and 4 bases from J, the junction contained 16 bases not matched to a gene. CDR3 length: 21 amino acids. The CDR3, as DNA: TGTGCCAGCAGCTTGCCGTTCGGGACTAGCGGGGGGGAGGCCTACGCAGATACGCAGTATTTT. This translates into CASSLPFGTSGGEAYADTQYF.

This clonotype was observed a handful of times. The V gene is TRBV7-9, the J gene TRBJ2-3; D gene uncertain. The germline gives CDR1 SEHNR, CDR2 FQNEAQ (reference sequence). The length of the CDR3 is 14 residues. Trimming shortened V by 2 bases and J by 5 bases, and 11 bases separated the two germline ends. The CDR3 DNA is TGTGCCAGCAGCTTAAATTATAGGGAAGATACGCAGTATTTT. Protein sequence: CASSLNYREDTQYF.

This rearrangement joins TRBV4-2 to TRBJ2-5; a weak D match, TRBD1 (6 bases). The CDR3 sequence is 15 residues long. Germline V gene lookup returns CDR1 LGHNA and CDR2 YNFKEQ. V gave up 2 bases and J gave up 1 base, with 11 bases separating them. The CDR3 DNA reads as TGTGCCAGCAGCCAACTCGGACAGATCCAAGAGACCCAGTACTTC. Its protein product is CASSQLGQIQETQYF.

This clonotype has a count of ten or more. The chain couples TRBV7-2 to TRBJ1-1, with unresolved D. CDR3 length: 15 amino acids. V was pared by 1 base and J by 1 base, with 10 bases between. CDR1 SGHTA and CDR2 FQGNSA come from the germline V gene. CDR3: CASSLEGFRNTEAFF. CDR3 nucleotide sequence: TGTGCCAGCAGCTTAGAGGGTTTTCGGAACACTGAAGCTTTCTTT.

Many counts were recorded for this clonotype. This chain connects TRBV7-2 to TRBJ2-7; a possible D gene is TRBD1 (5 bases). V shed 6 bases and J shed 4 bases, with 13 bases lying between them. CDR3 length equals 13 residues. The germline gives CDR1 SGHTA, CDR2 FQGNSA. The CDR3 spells CASSPGPGYEQYV. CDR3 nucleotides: TGTGCCAGCAGTCCTGGACCAGGGTACGAGCAGTACGTC.

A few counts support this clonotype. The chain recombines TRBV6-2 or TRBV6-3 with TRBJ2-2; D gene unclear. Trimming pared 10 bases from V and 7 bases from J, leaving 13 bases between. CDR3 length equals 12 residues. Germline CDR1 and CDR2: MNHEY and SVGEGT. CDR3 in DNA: TGTGCCACCCTGGCGGCGGTCGGGGAGCTGTTTTTT. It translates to CATLAAVGELFF.

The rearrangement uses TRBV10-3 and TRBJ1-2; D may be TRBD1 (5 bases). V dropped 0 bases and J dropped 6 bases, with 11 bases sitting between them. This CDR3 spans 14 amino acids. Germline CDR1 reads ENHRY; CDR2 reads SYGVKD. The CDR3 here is CAISESRDGDGYTF. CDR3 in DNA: TGTGCCATCAGTGAGTCCAGGGATGGAGATGGCTACACCTTC.

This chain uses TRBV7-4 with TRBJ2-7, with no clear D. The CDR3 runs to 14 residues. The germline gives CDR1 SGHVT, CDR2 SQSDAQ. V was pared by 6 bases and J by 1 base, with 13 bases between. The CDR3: CASSSDTGSYEQYF. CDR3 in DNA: TGTGCCAGCAGTTCAGACACCGGTTCCTACGAGCAGTACTTC.

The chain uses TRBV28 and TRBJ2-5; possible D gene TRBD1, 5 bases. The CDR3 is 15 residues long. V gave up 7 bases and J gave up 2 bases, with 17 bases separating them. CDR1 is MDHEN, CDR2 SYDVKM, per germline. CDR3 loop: CASTMGRLVQETQYF. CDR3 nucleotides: TGTGCCAGCACCATGGGGCGCTTGGTTCAAGAGACCCAGTACTTC.

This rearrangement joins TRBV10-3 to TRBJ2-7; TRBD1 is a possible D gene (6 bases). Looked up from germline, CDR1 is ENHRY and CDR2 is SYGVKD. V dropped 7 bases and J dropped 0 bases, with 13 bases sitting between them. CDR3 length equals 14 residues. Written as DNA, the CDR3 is TGTGCCATCAATCCTGGACAGAGCTCCTACGAGCAGTACTTC. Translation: CAINPGQSSYEQYF.

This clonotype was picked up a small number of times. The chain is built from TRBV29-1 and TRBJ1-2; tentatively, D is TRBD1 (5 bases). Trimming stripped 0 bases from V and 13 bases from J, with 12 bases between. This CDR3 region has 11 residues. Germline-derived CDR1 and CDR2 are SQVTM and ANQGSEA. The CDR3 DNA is TGCAGCGTTGAAGATCGTGGGGGGGTCACCTTC. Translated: CSVEDRGGVTF.

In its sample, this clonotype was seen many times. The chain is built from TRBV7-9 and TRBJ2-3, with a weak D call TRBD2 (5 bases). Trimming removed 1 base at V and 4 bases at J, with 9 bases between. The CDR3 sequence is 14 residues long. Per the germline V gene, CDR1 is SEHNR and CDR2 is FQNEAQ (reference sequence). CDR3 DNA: TGTGCCAGCAGCTTAGAATTGGAGGCAGATACGCAGTATTTT. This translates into CASSLELEADTQYF.

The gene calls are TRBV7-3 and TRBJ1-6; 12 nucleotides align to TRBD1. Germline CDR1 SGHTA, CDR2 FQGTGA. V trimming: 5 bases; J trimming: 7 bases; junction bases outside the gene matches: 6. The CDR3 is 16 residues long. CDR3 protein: CASSRAGTGGNSPLHF. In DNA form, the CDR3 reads TGTGCCAGCAGCCGGGCGGGGACAGGGGGCAATTCACCCCTCCACTTT.

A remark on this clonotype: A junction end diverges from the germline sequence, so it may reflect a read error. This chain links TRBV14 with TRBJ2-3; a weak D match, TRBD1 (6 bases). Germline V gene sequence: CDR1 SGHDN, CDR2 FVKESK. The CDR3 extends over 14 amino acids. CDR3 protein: CVSSQDPGADTQYF. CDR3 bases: TGTGTCAGCAGCCAAGATCCAGGGGCAGATACGCAGTATTTT.

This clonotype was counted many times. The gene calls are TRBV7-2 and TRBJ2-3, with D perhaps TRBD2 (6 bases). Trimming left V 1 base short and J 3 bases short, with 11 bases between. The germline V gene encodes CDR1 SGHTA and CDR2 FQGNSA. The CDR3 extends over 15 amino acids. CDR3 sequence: CASSLVGGVTDTQYF. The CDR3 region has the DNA TGTGCCAGCAGCTTAGTGGGCGGGGTGACAGATACGCAGTATTTT. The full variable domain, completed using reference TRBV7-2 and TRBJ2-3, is GAGVSQSPSNKVTEKGKDVELRCDPISGHTALYWYRQSLGQGLEFLIYFQGNSAPDKSGLPSDRFSAERTGGSVSTLTIQRTQQEDSAVYLCASSLVGGVTDTQYFGPGTRLTVL.

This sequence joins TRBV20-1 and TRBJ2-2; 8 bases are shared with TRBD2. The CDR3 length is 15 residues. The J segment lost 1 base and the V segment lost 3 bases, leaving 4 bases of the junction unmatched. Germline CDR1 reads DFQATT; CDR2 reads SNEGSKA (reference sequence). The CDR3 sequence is CSARGLAGNTGELFF. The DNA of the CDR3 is TGCAGTGCTAGGGGTCTAGCGGGGAACACCGGGGAGCTGTTTTTT.

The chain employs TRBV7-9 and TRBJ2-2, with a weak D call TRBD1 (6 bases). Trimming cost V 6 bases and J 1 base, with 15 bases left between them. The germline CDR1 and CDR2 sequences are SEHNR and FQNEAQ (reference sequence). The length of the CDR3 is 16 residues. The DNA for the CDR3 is TGTGCCAGCAGGTCCAAGGCACAGGGGAACACCGGGGAGCTGTTTTTT. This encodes CASRSKAQGNTGELFF.

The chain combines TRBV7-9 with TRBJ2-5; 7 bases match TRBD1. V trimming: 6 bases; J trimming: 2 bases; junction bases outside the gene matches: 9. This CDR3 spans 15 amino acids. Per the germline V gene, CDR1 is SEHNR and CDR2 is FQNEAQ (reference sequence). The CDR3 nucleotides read TGTGCCAGCAGATTTCTCGGGACAGAACAAGAGACCCAGTACTTC. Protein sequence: CASRFLGTEQETQYF.

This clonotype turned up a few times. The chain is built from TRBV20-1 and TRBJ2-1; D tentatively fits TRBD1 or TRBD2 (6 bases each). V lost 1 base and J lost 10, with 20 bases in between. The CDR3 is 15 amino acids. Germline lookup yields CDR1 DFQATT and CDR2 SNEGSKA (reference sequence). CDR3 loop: CSARARGGFLDEQFF. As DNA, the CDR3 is TGCAGTGCTAGAGCAAGAGGGGGGTTCCTCGACGAGCAGTTCTTC.

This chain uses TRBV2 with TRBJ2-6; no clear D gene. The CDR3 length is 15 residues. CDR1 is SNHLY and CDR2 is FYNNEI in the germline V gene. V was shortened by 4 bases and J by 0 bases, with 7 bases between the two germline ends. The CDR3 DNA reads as TGTGCCAGCAGTGGGGGTGGCTCTGGGGCCAACGTCCTGACTTTC. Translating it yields CASSGGGSGANVLTF.

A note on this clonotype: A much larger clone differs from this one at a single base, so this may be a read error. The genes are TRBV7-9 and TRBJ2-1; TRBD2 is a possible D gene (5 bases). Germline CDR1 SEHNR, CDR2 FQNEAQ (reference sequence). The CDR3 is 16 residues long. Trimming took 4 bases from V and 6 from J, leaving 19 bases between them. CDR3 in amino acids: CASSSRTARPCNEQFF. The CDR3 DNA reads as TGTGCCAGCAGCTCCCGGACTGCCCGACCCTGCAATGAGCAGTTCTTC.

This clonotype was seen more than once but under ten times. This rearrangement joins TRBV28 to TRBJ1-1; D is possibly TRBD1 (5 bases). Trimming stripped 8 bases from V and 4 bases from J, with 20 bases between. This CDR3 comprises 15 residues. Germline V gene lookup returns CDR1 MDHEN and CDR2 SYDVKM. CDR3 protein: CASGDPQGLVTEAFF. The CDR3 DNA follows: TGTGCCAGCGGAGACCCCCAGGGCTTGGTCACTGAAGCTTTCTTT.

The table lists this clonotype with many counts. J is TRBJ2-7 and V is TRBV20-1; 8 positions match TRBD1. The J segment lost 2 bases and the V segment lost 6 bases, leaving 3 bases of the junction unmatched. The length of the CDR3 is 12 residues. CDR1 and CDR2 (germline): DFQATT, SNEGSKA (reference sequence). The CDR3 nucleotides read TGCAGTGCCACAGGGGGAACCTACGAGCAGTACGTC. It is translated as CSATGGTYEQYV.

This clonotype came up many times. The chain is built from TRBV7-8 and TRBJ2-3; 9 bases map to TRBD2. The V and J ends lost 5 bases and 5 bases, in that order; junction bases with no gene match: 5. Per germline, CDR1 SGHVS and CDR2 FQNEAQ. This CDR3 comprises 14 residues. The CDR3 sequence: CASSPRGGRDTQYF. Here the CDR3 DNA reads TGTGCCAGCAGCCCGCGGGGGGGCCGAGATACGCAGTATTTT.

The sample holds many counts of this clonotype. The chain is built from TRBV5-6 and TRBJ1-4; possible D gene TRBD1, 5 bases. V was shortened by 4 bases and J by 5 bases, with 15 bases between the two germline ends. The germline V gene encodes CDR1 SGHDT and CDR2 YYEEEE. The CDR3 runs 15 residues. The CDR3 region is CASSLYRQKNEKLFF. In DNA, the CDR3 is TGTGCCAGCAGCCTTTACCGACAGAAAAATGAAAAACTGTTTTTT.

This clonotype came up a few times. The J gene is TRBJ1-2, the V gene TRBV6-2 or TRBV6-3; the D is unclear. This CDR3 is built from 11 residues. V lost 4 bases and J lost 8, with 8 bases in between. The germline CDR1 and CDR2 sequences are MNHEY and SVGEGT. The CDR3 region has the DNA TGTGCCAGCAGTTTTGGGGTCGGCTACACCTTC. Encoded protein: CASSFGVGYTF.

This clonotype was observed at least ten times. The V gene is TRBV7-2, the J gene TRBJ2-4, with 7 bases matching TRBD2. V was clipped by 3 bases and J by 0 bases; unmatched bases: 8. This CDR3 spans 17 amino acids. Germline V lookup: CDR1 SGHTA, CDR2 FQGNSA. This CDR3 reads CASSFVAGVTAKNIQYF. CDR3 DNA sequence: TGTGCCAGCAGCTTTGTTGCGGGGGTTACAGCCAAAAACATTCAGTACTTC. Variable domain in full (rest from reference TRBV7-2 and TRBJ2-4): GAGVSQSPSNKVTEKGKDVELRCDPISGHTALYWYRQSLGQGLEFLIYFQGNSAPDKSGLPSDRFSAERTGGSVSTLTIQRTQQEDSAVYLCASSFVAGVTAKNIQYFGAGTRLSVL.

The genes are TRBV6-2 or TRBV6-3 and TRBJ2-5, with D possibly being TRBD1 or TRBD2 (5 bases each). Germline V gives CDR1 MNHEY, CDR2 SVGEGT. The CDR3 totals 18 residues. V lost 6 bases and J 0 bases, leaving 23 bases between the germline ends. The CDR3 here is CASSTRGPPSRYQETQYF. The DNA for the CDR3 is TGTGCCAGCAGCACCCGGGGCCCCCCATCCCGGTACCAAGAGACCCAGTACTTC.